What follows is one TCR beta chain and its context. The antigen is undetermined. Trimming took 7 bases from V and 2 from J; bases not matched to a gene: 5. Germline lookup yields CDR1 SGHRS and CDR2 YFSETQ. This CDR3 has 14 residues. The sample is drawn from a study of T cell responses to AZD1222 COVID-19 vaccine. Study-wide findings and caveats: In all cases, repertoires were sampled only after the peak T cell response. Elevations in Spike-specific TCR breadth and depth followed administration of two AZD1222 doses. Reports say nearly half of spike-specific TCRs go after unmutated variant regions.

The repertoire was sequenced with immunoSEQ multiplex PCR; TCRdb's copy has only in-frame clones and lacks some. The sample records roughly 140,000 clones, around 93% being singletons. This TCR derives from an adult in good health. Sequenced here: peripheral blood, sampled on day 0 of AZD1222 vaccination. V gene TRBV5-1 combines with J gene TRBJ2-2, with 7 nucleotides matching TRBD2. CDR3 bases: TGCGCCAGCGAGGGAGGGCCCAACACCGGGGAGCTGTTTTTT. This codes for CASEGGPNTGELFF. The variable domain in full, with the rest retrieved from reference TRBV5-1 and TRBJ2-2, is KAGVTQTPRYLIKTRGQQVTLSCSPISGHRSVSWYQQTPGQGLQFLFEYFSETQRNKGNFPGRFSGRQFSNSRSEMNVSTLELGDSALYLCASEGGPNTGELFFGEGSRLTVL.